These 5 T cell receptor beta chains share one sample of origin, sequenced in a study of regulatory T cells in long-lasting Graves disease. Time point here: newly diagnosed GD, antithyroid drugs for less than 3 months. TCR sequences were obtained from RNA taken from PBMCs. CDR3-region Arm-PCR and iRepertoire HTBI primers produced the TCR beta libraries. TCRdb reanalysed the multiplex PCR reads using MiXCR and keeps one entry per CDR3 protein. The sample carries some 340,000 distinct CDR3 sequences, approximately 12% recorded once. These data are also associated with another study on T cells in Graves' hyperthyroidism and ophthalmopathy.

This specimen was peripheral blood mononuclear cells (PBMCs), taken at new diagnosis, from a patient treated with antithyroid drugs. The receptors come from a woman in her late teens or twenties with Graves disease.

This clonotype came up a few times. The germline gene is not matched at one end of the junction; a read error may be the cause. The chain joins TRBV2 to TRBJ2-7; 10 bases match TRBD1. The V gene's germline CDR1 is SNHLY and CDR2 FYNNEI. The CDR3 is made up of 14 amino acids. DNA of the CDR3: TGTGCCGTCCAGGGGACAGGGGACCCCGGCGAGGACCTGTTC. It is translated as CAVQGTGDPGEDLF. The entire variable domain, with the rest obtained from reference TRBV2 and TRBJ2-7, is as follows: EPEVTQTPSHQVTQMGQEVILRCVPISNHLYFYWYRQILGQKVEFLVSFYNNEISEKSEIFDDQFSVERPDGSNFTLKIRSTKLEDSAMYFCAVQGTGDPGEDLFGPGTRLTVT.

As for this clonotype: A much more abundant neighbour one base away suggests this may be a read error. This CDR3 is CASSCTSGGGGYF. The CDR3 region has the DNA TGTGCCAGCAGCTGTACCTCCGGGGGAGGGGGATACTTC. The chain carries TRBV13 and TRBJ2-5; possibly TRBD2 for D (7 bases). V lost 4 bases, J lost 14 bases, and 20 bases lay in between. The germline gives CDR1 PRHDT, CDR2 FYEKMQ (reference sequence). CDR3 length: 13 residues. The whole variable domain, remainder taken from reference TRBV13 and TRBJ2-5, is AAGVIQSPRHLIKEKRETATLKCYPIPRHDTVYWYQQGPGQDPQFLISFYEKMQSDKGSIPDRFSAQQFSDYHSELNMSSLELGDSALYFCASSCTSGGGGYFGPGTRLLVL.

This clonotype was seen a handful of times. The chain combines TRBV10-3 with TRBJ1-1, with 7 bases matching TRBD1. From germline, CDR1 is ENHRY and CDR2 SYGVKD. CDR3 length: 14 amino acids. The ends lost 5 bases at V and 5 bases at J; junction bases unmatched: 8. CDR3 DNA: TGTGCCATCAGTACCGACAGGGCGCATACTGAAGCTTTCTTT. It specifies CAISTDRAHTEAFF.

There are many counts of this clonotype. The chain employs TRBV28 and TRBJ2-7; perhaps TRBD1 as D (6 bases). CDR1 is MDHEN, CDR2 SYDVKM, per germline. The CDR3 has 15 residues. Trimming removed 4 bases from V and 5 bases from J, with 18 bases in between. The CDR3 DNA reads TGTGCCAGCAGTTCCGATACTACAGGGTTCGACGAGCAGTACGTC. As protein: CASSSDTTGFDEQYV.

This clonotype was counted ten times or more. For the CDR3, the DNA is TGTGCCAGCACCCGTACGGGCACTGAAGCTTTCTTT. Protein sequence: CASTRTGTEAFF. The chain couples TRBV6-1 to TRBJ1-1, with no clear D. V lost 7 bases to trimming and J lost 4 bases, with 10 bases between them. The CDR3 runs 12 residues. CDR1 MNHNS and CDR2 SASEGT come from the germline V gene.